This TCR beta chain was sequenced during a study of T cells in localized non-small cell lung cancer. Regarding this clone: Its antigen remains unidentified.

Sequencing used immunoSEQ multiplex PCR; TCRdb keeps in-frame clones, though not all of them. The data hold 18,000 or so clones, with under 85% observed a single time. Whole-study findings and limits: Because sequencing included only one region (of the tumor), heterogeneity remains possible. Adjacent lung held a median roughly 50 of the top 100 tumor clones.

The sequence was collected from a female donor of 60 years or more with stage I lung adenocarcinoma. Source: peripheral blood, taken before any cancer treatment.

For the CDR3, the DNA is TGTGCCAGCACCTCGGAATCAGGGATAGCTTTCTTT. As protein: CASTSESGIAFF. The V and J genes are TRBV7-2 and TRBJ1-1, with D possibly being TRBD1 (5 bases). V was shortened by 7 bases and J by 10 bases, with 16 bases between the two germline ends. CDR1 and CDR2 from the germline V gene are SGHTA and FQGNSA. The CDR3 spans 12 residues. The full variable domain, with the rest looked up from reference TRBV7-2 and TRBJ1-1, is GAGVSQSPSNKVTEKGKDVELRCDPISGHTALYWYRQSLGQGLEFLIYFQGNSAPDKSGLPSDRFSAERTGGSVSTLTIQRTQQEDSAVYLCASTSESGIAFFGQGTRLTVV.